The sequence of this TCR beta chain was determined in a study of graft-versus-host responses after intestinal transplantation (dated by TCRdb to about 2021). Some background on the complete study: The transplants that recipients received were multivisceral, liver-intestinal, or isolated intestinal. Bulk TCR-beta CDR3 sequencing was used to track graft-versus-host and host-versus-graft alloreactive T cell clones in the graft, circulation and bone marrow after intestinal transplantation. Alloreactive clones were identified by sequencing pre-transplant mixed lymphocyte reaction products and comparing these products with unstimulated pre-transplant donor and recipient T cells. The cohort enrolled about 23 intestinal transplant recipients, one of whom was a retransplant, and a few patients without pretransplant specimens were excluded. Instead of going to the commercial service, samples from a few later patients were sequenced in-house on an Illumina MiSeq and processed with MiXCR. All recipients received anti-thymocyte globulin induction followed by maintenance tacrolimus and steroids for approximately 3 years. Donor T cell macrochimerism was defined as a peak of at least 4% donor T cells among recipient peripheral blood mononuclear cells. Study-wide findings and limitations: GvH clones were detected in recipient bone marrow, and some of these GvH clones were observed earlier in ileal mucosa or blood, consistent with an intestinal mucosal origin. In patients with donor T cell macrochimerism, the allografts had high GvH to HvG T cell clonal ratios. Early after transplant, peak levels of circulating GvH clones were associated with declines in HvG clones. Conclusions were limited by the relatively low number and heterogeneity of intestinal transplant patients.

Of note for this clone: Its antigen is currently not known. Base qualities are not provided; no much larger clone lies one nucleotide away.

The time point label here, explained by the study, means: cells obtained before transplantation from donor or recipient. CD3+CD4+ and CD3+CD8+ populations were FACS-sorted from unstimulated pre-transplant donor and recipient cells taken from spleen or lymph nodes. CDR3 length: 15 amino acids, cysteine to phenylalanine. Of all the DNA, just the CDR3 is kept, 45 bases in frame from base 1. Trimming costs V 0 bases and J 2 bases, and their ends lie 8 bases apart. Based on the germline V gene, the CDR1 and CDR2 sequences are LGHNA and YSLEER. Library preparation employed the immunoSEQ multiplex PCR assay. For most patients, genomic DNA was isolated with the Qiagen DNeasy Blood and Tissue Kit and shipped frozen to Adaptive Biotechnologies for TCR sequencing. For most patients, genomic DNA was subjected to high-throughput TCR-beta CDR3 sequencing by Adaptive Biotechnologies. The paper's processing steps were these. TCR sequencing data for around 20 patients were retrieved from Adaptive's ImmunoSEQ software; a few other patients were processed with MiXCR and VDJtools. CD4 versus CD8 sorting errors were corrected by removing sequences found in both subsets at a frequency ratio below 5:1. CDR3 nucleotide sequences shared by donor and recipient were removed because the origin of these sequences could not be assigned. To be classed as alloreactive, a clone needed at least 2-fold expansion over unstimulated cells and a minimum CFSE-low frequency of 0.002% (template counts) or 0.001% (read counts). Clones detected in sequenced pre-transplant spleen, lymph node, or MLR CFSE-low populations of the donor or recipient were defined as mappable. The cumulative frequency of alloreactive clones was calculated as a percentage of all sequences, weighted by copy number. The clones in this table, taken by TCRdb from immuneACCESS, are in-frame only. Not every clone is retained; where verified, under half of the shortfall comes from an unresolved V gene, and the cause of the rest is unknown. The V and J calls and the clone size are those of that table, but D and trimming were determined from the DNA. This sample has 40,000 or so clones in its table, and more than 90% of those were observed once. Less than 0.25% of the sample is in the top ten clones.

The rearranged segments are TRBV4-3 and TRBJ1-3; the D gene lacks a confident call. This material consisted of unstimulated CD8+ T cells sorted from spleen or lymph node cells, taken before transplant. This TCR derives from a human donor who was the organ donor for an intestinal transplant. The CDR3 loop reads CASSQDRTAGNTIYF. The nucleotide sequence reads TGCGCCAGCAGCCAAGATCGGACGGCTGGAAACACCATATATTTT.